Presented here are 4 T cell receptor beta chains from one specimen sequenced in a study of shared clonotypes between healthy human individuals (dated by TCRdb to the early 2020s). Libraries were made using the immunoSEQ multiplex PCR assay. The table was pulled from immuneACCESS by TCRdb, which kept in-frame rearrangements only. Such tables lose some clones; where checked, under half of the loss comes from unresolved V genes, and the rest has no known cause. A total of hundreds of thousands of clones appear in this sample, less than 80% of them only once. Of the sample, 1.8% falls within the top ten clones. The sequenced material came from memory CD4+ T cells sorted from blood. The cell subset or site tag for this specimen amounts to: CD45RA-negative fraction. Receptor source: a woman aged 30 to 39 in good health.

J is TRBJ2-5 and V is TRBV5-1, with 10 nucleotides matching TRBD2. The germline gives CDR1 SGHRS, CDR2 YFSETQ. V trimming: 1 base; J trimming: 6 bases; junction bases outside the gene matches: 6. This CDR3 contains 15 residues. CDR3 sequence reads: CASSLYSSGSQTQYF. CDR3 sequence (DNA): TGCGCCAGCAGCTTGTATTCTAGCGGGAGCCAGACCCAGTACTTC. Full variable domain (remainder filled in from reference TRBV5-1 and TRBJ2-5): KAGVTQTPRYLIKTRGQQVTLSCSPISGHRSVSWYQQTPGQGLQFLFEYFSETQRNKGNFPGRFSGRQFSNSRSEMNVSTLELGDSALYLCASSLYSSGSQTQYFGPGTRLLVL.

V is TRBV2 and J is TRBJ1-1, with TRBD1 matching 8 bases. The CDR3 is 14 residues long. The V gene end was trimmed by 6 bases and the J gene end by 0 bases; junction bases not matched to a gene: 3. CDR1 SNHLY and CDR2 FYNNEI come from the germline V gene. The CDR3 loop is CASRQGDLNTEAFF. The CDR3 bases are TGTGCCAGCAGACAGGGGGACCTGAACACTGAAGCTTTCTTT.

This chain connects TRBV27 to TRBJ1-3, with D possibly being TRBD1 (6 bases). The CDR3 covers 15 residues. Germline V gene lookup returns CDR1 MNHEY and CDR2 SMNVEV (reference sequence). The V end was cut by 4 bases, the J end by 0 bases, with 10 bases between. CDR3 in amino acids: CASSSDRSSGNTIYF. The DNA of the CDR3 is TGTGCCAGCAGTTCCGACAGGAGCTCTGGAAACACCATATATTTT.

The rearrangement joins TRBV10-2 to TRBJ2-5; no reliable D call. The CDR3 extends over 13 amino acids. Trimming took 4 bases from V and 3 from J, leaving 9 bases between them. Germline V lookup: CDR1 WSHSY, CDR2 SAAADI. The CDR3 sequence is CASSAWPEETQYF. The CDR3 DNA reads TGCGCCAGCAGTGCTTGGCCAGAAGAGACCCAGTACTTC.